The source of this T cell receptor beta chain is a study of blood T cell repertoires in COVID-19 (dated by TCRdb to the early 2020s). Study-level background: Collaborator samples came from the United States, Italy and Spain and covered acute and convalescent phases of COVID-19. The repertoires were released in a freely available public database meant as a resource for research on the immune response to SARS-CoV-2. The prospective study material was composed of cDNA or gDNA derived from T cells, B-cell-depleted T cells, or PBMCs. Deeply sampled blood TCRbeta repertoires from subjects exposed to, actively infected with, or recovered from COVID-19 were included in the dataset. The sample metadata nearly always contained a de-identified subject ID, COVID-19 status, age in years and sex. Samples came from the ongoing ImmuneRACE study (first 160 participants) plus 1,254 subjects from 6 global collaborators. Where HLA class I and class II types were available, the types were taken from metadata supplied by the sample provider, not from assay-based typing. Study-wide conclusions, independent of this receptor: Clinical and demographic metadata were provided uncurated, with the amount varying by source and participant.

One collaborating source in Seattle enrolled patients during active infection and followed them longitudinally through the course of disease. Each collaborating institution followed its own protocols to collect whole blood in K2EDTA tubes. For TCRbeta analysis, collaborators shipped samples in one of three forms: frozen whole blood, isolated PBMCs, or DNA extracted from either of those sample types. TCRbeta CDR3 regions were amplified from genomic DNA using the immunoSEQ Assay, a bias-controlled multiplex PCR. The paper's data handling went like this. The number of nucleated cells in each sample was estimated by amplification of reference gene primers within the assay. To quantify the absolute abundance of each unique TCRbeta CDR3 rearrangement, sequence reads were collapsed and filtered. Productive Simpson clonality was computed per sample as the square root of Simpson's diversity index over productive rearrangements. TCRdb mirrors the immuneACCESS table, restricted to in-frame sequences. Some clones are absent from its copies; in checked studies, under half trace to an unresolved V gene, and the reason for the others is unknown. V, J and clone size are those of that table, while D and trimming were read from the DNA. This sample has over 65,000 clones in its table, and 75% to 85% of those were observed once. The ten largest clones take up just over 35% of the sample.

V is reduced by 1 base and J by 0 bases, leaving a spacing of 16 bases between them. Including the terminal cysteine and phenylalanine, the CDR3 comprises 17 residues. CDR3 DNA is the only sequence kept; it has 51 bases, read in frame from the first base. In the germline V gene, CDR1 corresponds to SGHRS and CDR2 to YFSETQ. To note about this clone: Which antigen it targets is not known. It has no much larger one-base neighbor in the sample; base qualities were not kept.

Sequencing input: peripheral blood. The TCR was taken from a man aged 60 to 75 with COVID-19, enrolled during active disease. This sequence uses TRBV5-1 and TRBJ1-2; the best D guess is TRBD1, with 5 bases matching. The CDR3 in this case is CASSLSGRQTTNYGYTF. The sequence in DNA is TGCGCCAGCAGCTTGTCCGGCAGACAGACGACTAACTATGGCTACACCTTC.